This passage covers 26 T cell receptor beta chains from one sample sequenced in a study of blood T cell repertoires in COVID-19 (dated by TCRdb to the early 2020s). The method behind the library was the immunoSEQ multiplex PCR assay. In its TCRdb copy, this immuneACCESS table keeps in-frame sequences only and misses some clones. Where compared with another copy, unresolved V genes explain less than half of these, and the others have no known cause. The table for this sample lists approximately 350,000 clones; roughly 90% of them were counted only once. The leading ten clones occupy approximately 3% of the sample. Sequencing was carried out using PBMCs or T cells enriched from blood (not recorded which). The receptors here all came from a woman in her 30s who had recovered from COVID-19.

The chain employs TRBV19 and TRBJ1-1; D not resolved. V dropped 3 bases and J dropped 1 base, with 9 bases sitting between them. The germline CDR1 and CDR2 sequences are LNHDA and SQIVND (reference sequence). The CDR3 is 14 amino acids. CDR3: CASSIHQKNTEAFF. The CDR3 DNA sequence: TGTGCCAGTAGTATCCACCAGAAGAACACTGAAGCTTTCTTT.

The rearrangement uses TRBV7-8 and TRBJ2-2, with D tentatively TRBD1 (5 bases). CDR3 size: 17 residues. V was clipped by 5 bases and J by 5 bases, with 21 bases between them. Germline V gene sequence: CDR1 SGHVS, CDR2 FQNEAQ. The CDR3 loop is CASSPRQGGVQTGELFF. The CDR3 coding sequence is TGTGCCAGCAGCCCTCGGCAGGGTGGGGTCCAAACCGGGGAGCTGTTTTTT.

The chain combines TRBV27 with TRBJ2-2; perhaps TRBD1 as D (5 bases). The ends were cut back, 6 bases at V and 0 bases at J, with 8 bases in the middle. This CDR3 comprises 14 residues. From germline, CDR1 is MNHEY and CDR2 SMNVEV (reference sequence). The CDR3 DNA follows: TGTGCCAGCAGCTGGACATCGAACACCGGGGAGCTGTTTTTT. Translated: CASSWTSNTGELFF.

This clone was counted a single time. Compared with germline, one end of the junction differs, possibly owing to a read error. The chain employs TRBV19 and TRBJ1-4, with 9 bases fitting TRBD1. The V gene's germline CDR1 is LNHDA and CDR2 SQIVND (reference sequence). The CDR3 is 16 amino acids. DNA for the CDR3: TGTGCCAGCAGTAGCCGTCTTGGACAGGGGACTGAAAAACTGTTTTTT. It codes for CASSSRLGQGTEKLFF. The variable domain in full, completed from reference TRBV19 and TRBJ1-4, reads DGGITQSPKYLFRKEGQNVTLSCEQNLNHDAMYWYRQDPGQGLRLIYYSQIVNDFQKGDIAEGYSVSREKKESFPLTVTSAQKNPTAFYLCASSSRLGQGTEKLFFGSGTQLSVL.

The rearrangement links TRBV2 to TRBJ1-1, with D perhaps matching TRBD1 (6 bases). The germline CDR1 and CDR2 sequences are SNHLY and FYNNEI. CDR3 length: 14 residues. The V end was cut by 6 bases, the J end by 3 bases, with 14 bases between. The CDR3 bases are TGTGCCAGCAGCGCAACAGGGTTCGACACTGAAGCTTTCTTT. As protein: CASSATGFDTEAFF.

CDR3 protein: CASSQDQGMPEAFF. The CDR3 DNA sequence: TGTGCCAGCAGCCAAGACCAGGGGATGCCTGAAGCTTTCTTT. The V and J genes are TRBV4-2 and TRBJ1-1; TRBD1 is a possible D gene (6 bases). Germline lookup yields CDR1 LGHNA and CDR2 YNFKEQ. CDR3 length: 14 residues. The germline V and J ends were trimmed by 0 bases and 6 bases, with 11 bases remaining between them.

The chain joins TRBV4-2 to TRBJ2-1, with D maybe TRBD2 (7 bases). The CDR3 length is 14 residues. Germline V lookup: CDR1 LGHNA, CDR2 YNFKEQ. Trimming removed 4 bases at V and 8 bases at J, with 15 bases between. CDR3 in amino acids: CASSLGGLKDEQFF. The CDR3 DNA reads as TGTGCCAGCAGCCTCGGGGGGCTCAAAGATGAGCAGTTCTTC.

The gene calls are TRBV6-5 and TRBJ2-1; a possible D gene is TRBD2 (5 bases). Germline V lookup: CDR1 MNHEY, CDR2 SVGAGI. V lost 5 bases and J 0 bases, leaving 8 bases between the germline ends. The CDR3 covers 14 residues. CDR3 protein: CASSRGSSYNEQFF. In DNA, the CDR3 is TGTGCCAGCAGTCGGGGTTCCTCCTACAATGAGCAGTTCTTC.

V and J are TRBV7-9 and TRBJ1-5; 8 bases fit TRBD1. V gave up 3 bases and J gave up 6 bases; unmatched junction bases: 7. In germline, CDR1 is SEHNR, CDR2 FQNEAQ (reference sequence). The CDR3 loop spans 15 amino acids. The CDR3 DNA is TGTGCCAGCAGCTTCGGACAGGGTGGGGGTCAGCCCCAGCATTTT. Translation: CASSFGQGGGQPQHF.

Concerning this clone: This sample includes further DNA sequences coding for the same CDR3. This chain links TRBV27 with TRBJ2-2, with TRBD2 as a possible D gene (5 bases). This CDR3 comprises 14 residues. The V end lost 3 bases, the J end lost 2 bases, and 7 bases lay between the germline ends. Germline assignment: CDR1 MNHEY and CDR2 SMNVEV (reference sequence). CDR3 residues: CASSFSGNTGELFF. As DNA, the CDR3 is TGTGCCAGCAGTTTTTCGGGAAACACCGGGGAGCTGTTTTTT.

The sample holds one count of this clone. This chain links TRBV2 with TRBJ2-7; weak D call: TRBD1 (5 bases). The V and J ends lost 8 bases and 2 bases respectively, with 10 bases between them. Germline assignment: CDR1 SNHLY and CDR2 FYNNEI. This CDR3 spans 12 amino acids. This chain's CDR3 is CASGGRAYEQYF. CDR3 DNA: TGTGCCAGCGGCGGCAGGGCCTACGAGCAGTACTTC.

The CDR3, as DNA: TGCGCCAGCAGGAAAGGGACTCCGGAAGGAGATACGCAGTATTTT. Its protein product is CASRKGTPEGDTQYF. The rearrangement links TRBV4-1 to TRBJ2-3, with D maybe TRBD2 (6 bases). Trimming cost V 6 bases and J 5 bases, with 18 bases left between them. This CDR3 contains 15 residues. CDR1 and CDR2 from the germline V gene are MGHRA and YSYEKL.

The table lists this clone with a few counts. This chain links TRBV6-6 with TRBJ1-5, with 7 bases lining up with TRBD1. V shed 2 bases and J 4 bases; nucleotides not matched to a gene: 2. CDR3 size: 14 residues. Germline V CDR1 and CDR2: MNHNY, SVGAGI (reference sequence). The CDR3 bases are TGTGCCAGCAGTTACATGGACAGGAATCAGCCCCAGCATTTT. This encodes CASSYMDRNQPQHF.

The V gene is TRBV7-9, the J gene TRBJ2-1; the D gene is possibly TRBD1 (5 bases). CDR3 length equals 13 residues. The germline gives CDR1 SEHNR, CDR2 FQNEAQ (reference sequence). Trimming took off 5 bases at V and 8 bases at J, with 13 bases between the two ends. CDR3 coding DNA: TGTGCCAGCAGCGCTCTGACAGCCGATGAGCAGTTCTTC. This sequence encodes CASSALTADEQFF. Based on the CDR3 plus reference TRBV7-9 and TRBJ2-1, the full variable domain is DTGVSQNPRHKITKRGQNVTFRCDPISEHNRLYWYRQTLGQGPEFLTYFQNEAQLEKSRLLSDRFSAERPKGSFSTLEIQRTEQGDSAMYLCASSALTADEQFFGPGTRLTVL.

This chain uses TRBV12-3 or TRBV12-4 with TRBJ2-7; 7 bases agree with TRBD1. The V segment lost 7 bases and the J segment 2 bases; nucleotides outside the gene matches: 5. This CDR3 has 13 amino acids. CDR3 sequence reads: CASTRQGPYEQYF. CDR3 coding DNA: TGTGCCAGCACCAGACAGGGCCCCTACGAGCAGTACTTC.

CDR3 amino acids: CASSEPGQGPNEQFF. CDR3 DNA sequence: TGTGCCAGCAGTGAACCGGGACAGGGACCTAATGAGCAGTTCTTC. J is TRBJ2-1 and V is TRBV2; TRBD1 matches 9 bases. Trimming cost V 2 bases and J 7 bases; bases outside gene matches: 6. CDR1 and CDR2 (germline): SNHLY, FYNNEI. This CDR3 has 15 residues.

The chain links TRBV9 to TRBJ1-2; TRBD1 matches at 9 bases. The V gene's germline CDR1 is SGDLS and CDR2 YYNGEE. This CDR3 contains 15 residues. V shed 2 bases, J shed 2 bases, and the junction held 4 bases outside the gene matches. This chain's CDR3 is CASSVSGTGNYGYTF. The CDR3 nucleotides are TGTGCCAGCAGCGTTTCCGGGACAGGGAACTATGGCTACACCTTC.

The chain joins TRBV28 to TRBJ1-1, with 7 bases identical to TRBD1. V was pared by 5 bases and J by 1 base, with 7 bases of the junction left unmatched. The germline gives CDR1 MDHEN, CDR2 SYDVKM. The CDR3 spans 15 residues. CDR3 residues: CASSVEGAKNTEAFF. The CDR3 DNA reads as TGTGCCAGCAGTGTCGAGGGGGCGAAGAACACTGAAGCTTTCTTT.

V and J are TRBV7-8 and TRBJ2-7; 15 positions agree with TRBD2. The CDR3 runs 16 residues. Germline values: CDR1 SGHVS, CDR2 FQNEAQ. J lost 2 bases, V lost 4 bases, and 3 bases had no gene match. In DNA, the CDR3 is TGTGCCAGCAGCTGGACTAGCGGGGGGGGGACCTACGAGCAGTACTTC. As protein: CASSWTSGGGTYEQYF.

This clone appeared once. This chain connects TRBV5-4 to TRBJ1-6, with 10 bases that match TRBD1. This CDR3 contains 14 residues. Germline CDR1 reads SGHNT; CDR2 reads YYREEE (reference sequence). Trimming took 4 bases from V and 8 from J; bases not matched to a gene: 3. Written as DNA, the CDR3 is TGTGCCAGCAGCACCGACAGGGGGCATTCACCCCTCCACTTT. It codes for CASSTDRGHSPLHF.

In nucleotides, the CDR3 is TGTGCCAGCAGCGTGACTAGCGGGAGGTCAAATGAGCAGTTCTTC. Translating it yields CASSVTSGRSNEQFF. The chain employs TRBV5-6 and TRBJ2-1, with 13 nucleotides matching TRBD2. This CDR3 is built from 15 residues. Germline CDR1 reads SGHDT; CDR2 reads YYEEEE. V lost 4 bases, J lost 7 bases, and 5 bases stayed unmatched.

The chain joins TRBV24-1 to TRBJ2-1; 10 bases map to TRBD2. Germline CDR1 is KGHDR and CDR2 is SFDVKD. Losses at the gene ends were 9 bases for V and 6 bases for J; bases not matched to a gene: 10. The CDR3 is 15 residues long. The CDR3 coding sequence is TGTGCCACCTCTATAGCGGGAGGTCTCGGCAATGAGCAGTTCTTC. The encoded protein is CATSIAGGLGNEQFF.

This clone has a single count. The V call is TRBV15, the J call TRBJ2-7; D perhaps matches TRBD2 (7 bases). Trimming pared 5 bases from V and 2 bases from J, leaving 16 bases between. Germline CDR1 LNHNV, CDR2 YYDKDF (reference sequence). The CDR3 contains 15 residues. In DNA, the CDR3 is TGTGCCACCAGCTCACGAGGGGGGGACCCCTACGAGCAGTACTTC. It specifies CATSSRGGDPYEQYF.

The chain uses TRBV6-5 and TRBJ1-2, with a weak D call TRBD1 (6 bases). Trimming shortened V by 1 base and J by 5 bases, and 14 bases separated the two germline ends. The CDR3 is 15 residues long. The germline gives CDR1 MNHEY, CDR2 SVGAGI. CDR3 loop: CASSYWLAGAYGYTF. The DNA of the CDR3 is TGTGCCAGCAGTTACTGGTTGGCAGGGGCGTATGGCTACACCTTC.

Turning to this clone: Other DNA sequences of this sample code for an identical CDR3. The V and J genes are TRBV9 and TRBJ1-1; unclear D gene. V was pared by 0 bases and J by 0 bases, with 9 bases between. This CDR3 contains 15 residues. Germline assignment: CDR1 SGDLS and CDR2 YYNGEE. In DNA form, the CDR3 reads TGTGCCAGCAGCGTAGCTAGCACCTTGAACACTGAAGCTTTCTTT. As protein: CASSVASTLNTEAFF. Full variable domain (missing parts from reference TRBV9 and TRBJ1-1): DSGVTQTPKHLITATGQRVTLRCSPRSGDLSVYWYQQSLDQGLQFLIQYYNGEERAKGNILERFSAQQFPDLHSELNLSSLELGDSALYFCASSVASTLNTEAFFGQGTRLTVV.

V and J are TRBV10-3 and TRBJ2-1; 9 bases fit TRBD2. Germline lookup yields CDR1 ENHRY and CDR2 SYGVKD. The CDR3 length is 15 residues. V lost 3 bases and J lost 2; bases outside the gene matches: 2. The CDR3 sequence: CAISDLAGTYNEQFF. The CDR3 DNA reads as TGTGCCATCAGTGATCTAGCGGGAACCTACAATGAGCAGTTCTTC.